Below, 17 T cell receptor beta chains from the same sample are listed, as sequenced in a study of tumor-infiltrating lymphocytes in primary liver carcinoma. The tissue used was unsorted bulk material of 20-30 mg. RNA and DNA were co-extracted from it with the AllPrep DNA/RNA mini kit. Priming with a constant-region primer yielded TCR beta cDNA from about 450 ng total RNA. Construction of TCR beta libraries relied on three successive nested multiplex PCR rounds employing slightly modified ARM-PCR. TRBV1-TRBV30 forward primers and a C-beta reverse primer were used in the first two PCR rounds, which each ran for about 9 cycles. TCRdb redid the calling of the multiplex PCR reads with MiXCR, one entry per CDR3 protein. The sample includes 100,000 or so distinct CDR3 sequences, approximately 70% of them seen just once. Source material: liver tumor tissue from sampling region 2. The subset: tumor region T2, inferior pole. The receptors here all came from a woman in her sixties or seventies with primary liver carcinoma and hepatitis B virus infection.

This clonotype showed up many times. The rearrangement joins TRBV7-9 to TRBJ2-1; D may be TRBD2 (5 bases). The V and J ends lost 0 bases and 5 bases respectively, with 20 bases between them. The CDR3 runs 18 residues. Germline loops: CDR1 SEHNR, CDR2 FQNEAQ (reference sequence). The CDR3 bases are TGTGCCAGCAGCTTAGCCACCGGAGGAAGACAACCTCACAATGAGCAGTTCTTC. Amino acid sequence: CASSLATGGRQPHNEQFF. Full variable domain (remainder filled in from reference TRBV7-9 and TRBJ2-1): DTGVSQNPRHKITKRGQNVTFRCDPISEHNRLYWYRQTLGQGPEFLTYFQNEAQLEKSRLLSDRFSAERPKGSFSTLEIQRTEQGDSAMYLCASSLATGGRQPHNEQFFGPGTRLTVL.

As to this clonotype: Germline and junction disagree at one end, which may indicate a read error. CDR3 region: CARSYSQEAYEQYF. CDR3 bases: TGTGCCAGGAGTTACAGCCAGGAGGCCTACGAGCAGTACTTC. V gene TRBV6-5 combines with J gene TRBJ2-7; D possibly corresponds to TRBD2 (5 bases). Per germline, CDR1 MNHEY and CDR2 SVGAGI. This CDR3 contains 14 residues.

This chain connects TRBV25-1 to TRBJ1-2, with D hard to call. Trimming took off 7 bases at V and 1 base at J, with 22 bases between the two ends. The germline V gene encodes CDR1 MGHDK and CDR2 SYGVNS. The CDR3 totals 17 residues. CDR3 region: CASIEDSGRGLNYGYTF. The CDR3 DNA reads as TGTGCCAGCATTGAGGACTCCGGGAGAGGGCTTAACTATGGCTACACCTTC.

The CDR3, as DNA: TGTGCCAGCAGCCCATCTAGCGGACACACAGATACGCAGTATTTT. This translates into CASSPSSGHTDTQYF. The chain combines TRBV7-9 with TRBJ2-3, with 7 bases aligning to TRBD2. The CDR3 is 15 amino acids. The germline V gene has CDR1 SEHNR and CDR2 FQNEAQ (reference sequence). The V segment lost 5 bases and the J segment 2 bases; nucleotides outside the gene matches: 7. The entire variable domain, with the rest obtained from reference TRBV7-9 and TRBJ2-3, is as follows: DTGVSQNPRHKITKRGQNVTFRCDPISEHNRLYWYRQTLGQGPEFLTYFQNEAQLEKSRLLSDRFSAERPKGSFSTLEIQRTEQGDSAMYLCASSPSSGHTDTQYFGPGTRLTVL.

Details on this clonotype: A much larger clone differs by one base, so this may be a read error. This chain uses TRBV5-1 with TRBJ2-3; TRBD1 is a possible D gene (5 bases). The CDR3 extends over 15 amino acids. The germline V gene has CDR1 SGHRS and CDR2 YFSETQ. CDR3 loop: CASSLDRSDTNTQYF. CDR3 DNA sequence: TGCGCCAGCAGCTTGGATCGGTCGGACACAAATACGCAGTATTTT.

The chain recombines TRBV7-9 with TRBJ2-3, with D perhaps matching TRBD1 or TRBD2 (5 bases each). V shed 7 bases and J shed 2 bases, with 13 bases lying between them. In germline, CDR1 is SEHNR, CDR2 FQNEAQ (reference sequence). CDR3 length equals 14 residues. CDR3 protein: CASIPRGVTDTQYF. CDR3 bases: TGTGCCAGCATCCCCCGGGGCGTCACAGATACGCAGTATTTT.

The chain is built from TRBV10-2 and TRBJ2-1; D is perhaps TRBD2 (6 bases). This CDR3 is built from 15 residues. The germline CDR1 and CDR2 sequences are WSHSY and SAAADI. The CDR3: CTNSDVRGGPNEQFF. CDR3 sequence (DNA): TGCACCAACAGTGACGTTCGAGGAGGGCCCAATGAGCAGTTCTTC.

The J gene is TRBJ2-1, the V gene TRBV6-5, with 8 positions matching TRBD2. The length of the CDR3 is 15 residues. Per the germline V gene, CDR1 is MNHEY and CDR2 is SVGAGI. In DNA, the CDR3 is TGTTCCTGCAGTACAGCGGGGGTTTCCTACAATGAGCAGTTCTTC. It codes for CSCSTAGVSYNEQFF.

This clonotype was seen just once. This chain uses TRBV30 with TRBJ2-3, with D perhaps matching TRBD2 (5 bases). Germline-derived CDR1 and CDR2 are GTSNPN and SVGIG (reference sequence). This CDR3 is built from 13 residues. This CDR3 reads CACSAASRDTQYF. The CDR3 DNA follows: TGTGCTTGTAGTGCAGCTAGCAGGGATACGCAGTATTTT.

This clonotype was detected only a few times. The J gene is TRBJ2-7, the V gene TRBV2, with D perhaps TRBD1 (6 bases). The CDR3 has 15 residues. V lost 2 bases, J lost 0 bases, and 11 bases lay in between. Germline CDR1 reads SNHLY; CDR2 reads FYNNEI. The CDR3 sequence: CASSEQGTSSYEQYF. CDR3 sequence (DNA): TGTGCCAGCAGTGAACAGGGGACCAGCTCCTACGAGCAGTACTTC.

Note on this clonotype: The final CDR3 position lacks the conserved phenylalanine or tryptophan, pointing to a likely read error. The V call is TRBV11-2, the J call TRBJ2-1, with a weak D call TRBD2 (5 bases). CDR1 and CDR2 from the germline V gene are SGHAT and FQNNGV. The CDR3 is made up of 16 amino acids. In nucleotides, the CDR3 is TGTGCCAGCAGCCGACTAAACCCCGAGGTTGTCAATAAGCAGTTCATC. Amino acids: CASSRLNPEVVNKQFI.

This clonotype was counted at least ten times. This sequence joins TRBV5-1 and TRBJ1-2, with 7 bases lining up with TRBD1. Germline V lookup: CDR1 SGHRS, CDR2 YFSETQ. V dropped 0 bases and J dropped 2; count of bases not matched to a gene: 4. This CDR3 region has 15 residues. As DNA, the CDR3 is TGCGCCAGCAGCTTGGAGGGGGACAGCAACTATGGCTACACCTTC. This codes for CASSLEGDSNYGYTF.

As regards this clonotype: At one of its ends the junction is not consistent with the germline gene, which may arise from a read error. This chain joins TRBV20-1 and TRBJ1-6, with 10 positions matching TRBD1. Germline V gene data show CDR1 as DFQATT and CDR2 as SNEGSKA (reference sequence). The CDR3 runs 14 residues. CDR3 nucleotide sequence: TGCAGTGCTTCGACAGGGGGCGATACTTCACCCCTACACTTT. Translating it yields CSASTGGDTSPLHF.

A remark on this clonotype: One junction end does not reproduce the germline sequence, and a read error may be involved. The chain links TRBV28 to TRBJ2-2; 12 nucleotides agree with TRBD1. The CDR3 consists of 20 residues. Germline V gives CDR1 MDHEN, CDR2 SYDVKM. CDR3 residues: CASSLILGTGGLGNTRELFF. CDR3 DNA sequence: TGTGCCAGCAGTTTAATCTTGGGGACAGGGGGCCTTGGTAACACCCGGGAGCTGTTTTTT.

This clonotype was detected many times. V is TRBV5-1 and J is TRBJ1-1; TRBD1 matches 8 bases. CDR1 is SGHRS and CDR2 is YFSETQ in the germline V gene. V shed 4 bases and J 7 bases; nucleotides not matched to a gene: 9. CDR3 length: 14 residues. CDR3 region: CASSGPGQVNEAFF. As DNA, the CDR3 is TGCGCCAGCAGCGGTCCGGGACAGGTCAATGAAGCTTTCTTT.

The table lists this clonotype with many counts. V gene TRBV12-5 combines with J gene TRBJ1-1; the D is unclear. From germline, CDR1 is LGHNT and CDR2 FRNRAP. This CDR3 is 15 amino acids long. The V gene lost 0 bases and the J gene lost 1 base, with 9 bases spanning the gap. Here the CDR3 DNA reads TGTGCTAGTGGTTTGGTACGAGGCAGGAACACTGAAGCTTTCTTT. This translates into CASGLVRGRNTEAFF.

Points on this clonotype: Mismatch with germline at one junction end may stem from a read error. This sequence joins TRBV6-5 and TRBJ2-1, with TRBD2 as a possible D gene (5 bases). CDR3 length: 18 amino acids. CDR1 is MNHEY, CDR2 SVGAGI, per germline. The CDR3 region is CASSGSPALAASYNVQFF. The CDR3 DNA is TGTGCCAGCAGTGGGTCTCCCGCGCTAGCAGCCTCCTACAATGTGCAGTTCTTC.